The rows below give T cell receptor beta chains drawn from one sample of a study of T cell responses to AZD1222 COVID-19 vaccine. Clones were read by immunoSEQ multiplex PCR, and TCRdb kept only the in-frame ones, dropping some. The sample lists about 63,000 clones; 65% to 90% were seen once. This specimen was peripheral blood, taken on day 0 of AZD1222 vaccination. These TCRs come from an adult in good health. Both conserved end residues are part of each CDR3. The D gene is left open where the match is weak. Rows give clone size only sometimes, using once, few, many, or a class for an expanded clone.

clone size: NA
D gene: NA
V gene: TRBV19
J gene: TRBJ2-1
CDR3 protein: CASSIDRDIAAPTYNEQFF
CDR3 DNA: TGTGCCAGTAGTATAGATCGCGATATAGCGGCCCCAACCTACAATGAGCAGTTCTTC

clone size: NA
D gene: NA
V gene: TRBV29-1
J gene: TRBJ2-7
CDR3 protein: CSVGPGMYEQYF
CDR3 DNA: TGCAGCGTTGGGCCTGGGATGTACGAGCAGTACTTC

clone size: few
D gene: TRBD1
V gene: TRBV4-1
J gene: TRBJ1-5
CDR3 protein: CASSPGGQGATAGIRPQHF
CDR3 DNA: TGCGCCAGCAGCCCAGGGGGACAGGGGGCGACCGCAGGGATCAGGCCCCAGCATTTT

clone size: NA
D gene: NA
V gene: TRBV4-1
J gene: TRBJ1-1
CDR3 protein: CASSQVRGVTEAFF
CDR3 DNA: TGCGCCAGCAGCCAAGTCAGGGGAGTCACTGAAGCTTTCTTT

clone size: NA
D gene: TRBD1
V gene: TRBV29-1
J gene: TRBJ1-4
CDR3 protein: CSVQQGPAANEKLFF
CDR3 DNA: TGCAGCGTGCAACAGGGGCCCGCGGCCAATGAAAAACTGTTTTTT

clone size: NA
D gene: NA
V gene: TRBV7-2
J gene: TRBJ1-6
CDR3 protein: CASSYDRTSSYNSPLHF
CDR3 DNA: TGTGCCAGCAGCTACGACAGGACCAGCTCCTATAATTCACCCCTCCACTTT

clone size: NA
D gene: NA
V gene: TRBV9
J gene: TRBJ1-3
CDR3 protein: CASSVEGHSGNTIYF
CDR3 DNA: TGTGCCAGCAGCGTAGAGGGCCACTCTGGAAACACCATATATTTT

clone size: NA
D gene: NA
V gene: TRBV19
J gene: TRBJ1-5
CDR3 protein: CASKGGFWESNQPQHF
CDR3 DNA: TGTGCCAGTAAGGGGGGGTTTTGGGAAAGCAATCAGCCCCAGCATTTT

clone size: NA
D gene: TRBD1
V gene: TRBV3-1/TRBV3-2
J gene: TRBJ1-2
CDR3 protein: CASSPRTGSNYGYTF
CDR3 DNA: TGTGCCAGCAGCCCCCGGACAGGGTCTAACTATGGCTACACCTTC

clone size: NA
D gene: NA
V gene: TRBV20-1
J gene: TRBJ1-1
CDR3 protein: CSADLNTEAFF
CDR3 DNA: TGCAGTGCGGACTTGAACACTGAAGCTTTCTTT

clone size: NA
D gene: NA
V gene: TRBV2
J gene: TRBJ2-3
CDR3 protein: CANRFLAVSTDTQYF
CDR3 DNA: TGTGCCAACCGATTTCTAGCTGTTAGCACAGATACGCAGTATTTT

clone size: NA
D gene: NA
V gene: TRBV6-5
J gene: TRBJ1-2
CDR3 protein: CASSYPSGRGNYGYTF
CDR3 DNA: NA

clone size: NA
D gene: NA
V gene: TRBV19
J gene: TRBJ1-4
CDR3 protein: CASAPDEWGNEKLFF
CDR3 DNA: TGTGCCAGCGCCCCCGACGAGTGGGGGAATGAAAAACTGTTTTTT

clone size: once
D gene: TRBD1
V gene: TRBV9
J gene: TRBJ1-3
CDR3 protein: CASSPQTGGGPGNTIYF
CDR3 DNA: TGTGCCAGCAGCCCGCAAACAGGGGGAGGGCCTGGAAACACCATATATTTT

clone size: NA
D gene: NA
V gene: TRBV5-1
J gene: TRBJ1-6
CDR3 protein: CASSLGWDRDNSPLHF
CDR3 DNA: TGCGCCAGCAGCTTGGGGTGGGACCGCGATAATTCACCCCTCCACTTT

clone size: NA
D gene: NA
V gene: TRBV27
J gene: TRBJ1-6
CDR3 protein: CASSLGTSVSLHF
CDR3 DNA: TGTGCCAGCAGTCTCGGGACCTCGGTCTCCCTCCACTTT

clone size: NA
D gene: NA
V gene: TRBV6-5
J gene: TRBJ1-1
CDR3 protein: CASSGGGLLNTEAFF
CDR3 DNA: TGTGCCAGCAGCGGGGGGGGGCTATTGAACACTGAAGCTTTCTTT

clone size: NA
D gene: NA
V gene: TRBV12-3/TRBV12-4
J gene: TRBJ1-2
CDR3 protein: CASSLRNYGYTF
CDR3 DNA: TGTGCCAGCAGTTTACGGAACTATGGCTACACCTTC

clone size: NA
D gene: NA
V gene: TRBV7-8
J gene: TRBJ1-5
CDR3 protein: CASSPREGSQPQHF
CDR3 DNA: TGTGCCAGCAGCCCAAGGGAGGGGAGTCAGCCCCAGCATTTT

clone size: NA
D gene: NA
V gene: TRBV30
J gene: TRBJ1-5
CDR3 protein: CAWGPGGQPQHF
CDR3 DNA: TGTGCCTGGGGACCAGGCGGGCAGCCCCAGCATTTT

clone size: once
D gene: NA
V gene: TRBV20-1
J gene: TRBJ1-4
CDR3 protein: CSASIGLNNEKLFF
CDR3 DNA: TGCAGTGCTAGTATCGGGTTGAATAATGAAAAACTGTTTTTT

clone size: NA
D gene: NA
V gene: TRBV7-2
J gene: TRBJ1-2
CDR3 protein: CASSSVKTGLFNYGYTF
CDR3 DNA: TGTGCCAGCAGCTCCGTCAAGACAGGCCTATTTAACTATGGCTACACCTTC

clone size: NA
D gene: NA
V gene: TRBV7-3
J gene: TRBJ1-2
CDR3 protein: CASSLGREGYGYTF
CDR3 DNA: TGTGCCAGCAGCTTAGGCAGGGAGGGCTATGGCTACACCTTC

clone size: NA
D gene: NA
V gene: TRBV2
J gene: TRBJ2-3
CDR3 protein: CASSEVGHTDTQYF
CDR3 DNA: TGTGCCAGCAGTGAAGTGGGGCACACAGATACGCAGTATTTT

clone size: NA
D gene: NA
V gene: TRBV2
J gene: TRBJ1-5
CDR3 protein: CASSQQGVGNQPQHF
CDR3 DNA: TGTGCCAGCAGTCAACAGGGTGTGGGCAATCAGCCCCAGCATTTT

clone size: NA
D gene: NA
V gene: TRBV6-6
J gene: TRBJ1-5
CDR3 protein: CASIPGPSWGQPQHF
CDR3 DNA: TGTGCCAGCATTCCGGGACCTTCTTGGGGTCAGCCCCAGCATTTT

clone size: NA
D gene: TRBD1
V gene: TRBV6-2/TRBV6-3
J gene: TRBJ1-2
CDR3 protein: CASSWGTGDGYTF
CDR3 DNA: TGTGCCAGCAGTTGGGGGACAGGGGATGGCTACACCTTC

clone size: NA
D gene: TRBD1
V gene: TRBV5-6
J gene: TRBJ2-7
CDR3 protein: CASSLVGQGASYEQYF
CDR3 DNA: TGTGCCAGCAGCTTGGTCGGACAGGGGGCCTCCTACGAGCAGTACTTC

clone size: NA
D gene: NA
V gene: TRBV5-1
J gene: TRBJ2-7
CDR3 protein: CASSLARGPYEQYF
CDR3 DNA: TGCGCCAGCAGCTTGGCGCGGGGGCCCTACGAGCAGTACTTC

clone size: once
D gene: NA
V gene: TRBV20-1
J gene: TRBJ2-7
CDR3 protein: CSASITGVGEQYF
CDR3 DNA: TGCAGTGCTAGTATAACGGGGGTGGGTGAGCAGTACTTC

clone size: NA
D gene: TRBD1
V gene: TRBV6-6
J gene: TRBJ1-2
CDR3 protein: CASSLGGQGALNAGYTF
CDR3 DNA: TGTGCCAGCAGTCTTGGGGGACAGGGGGCCCTTAATGCTGGCTACACCTTC

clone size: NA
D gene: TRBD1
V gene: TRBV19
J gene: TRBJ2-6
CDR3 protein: CASSFGTGDSGANVLTF
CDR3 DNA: TGTGCCAGTAGTTTCGGGACAGGGGACTCTGGAGCCAACGTCCTGACTTTC

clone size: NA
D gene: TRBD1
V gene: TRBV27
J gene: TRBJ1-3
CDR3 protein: CASSLSGWGQGPGNTIYF
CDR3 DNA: TGTGCCAGCAGTTTATCGGGGTGGGGACAGGGTCCGGGAAACACCATATATTTT

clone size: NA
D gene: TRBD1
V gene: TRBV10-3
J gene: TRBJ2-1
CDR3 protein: CAISESGQGWGNEQFF
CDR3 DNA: TGTGCCATCAGTGAGTCAGGACAGGGGTGGGGGAATGAGCAGTTCTTC

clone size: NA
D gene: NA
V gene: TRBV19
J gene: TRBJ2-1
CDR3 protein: CASKLRPLPRDEQFF
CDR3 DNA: TGTGCCAGTAAACTCCGCCCACTACCCAGGGATGAGCAGTTCTTC

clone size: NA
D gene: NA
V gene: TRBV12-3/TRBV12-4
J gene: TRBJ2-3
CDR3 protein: CASSSVSTQYF
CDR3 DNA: TGTGCCAGCAGTTCCGTCTCTACGCAGTATTTT

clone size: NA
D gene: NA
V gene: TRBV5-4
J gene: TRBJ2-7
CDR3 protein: CASSLGKGVTHEQYF
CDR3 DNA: TGTGCCAGCAGCCTCGGGAAGGGGGTTACCCACGAGCAGTACTTC

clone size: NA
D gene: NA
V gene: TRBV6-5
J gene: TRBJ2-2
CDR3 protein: CASRDSSFVELFF
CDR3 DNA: TGTGCCAGCAGAGACTCTAGCTTCGTGGAGCTGTTTTTT

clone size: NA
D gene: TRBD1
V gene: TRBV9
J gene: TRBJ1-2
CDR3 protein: CASSVGGRGGYGYTF
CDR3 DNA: TGTGCCAGCAGCGTAGGTGGCAGGGGGGGTTATGGCTACACCTTC

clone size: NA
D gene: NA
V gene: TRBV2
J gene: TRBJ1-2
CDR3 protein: CASLPVGTNYGYTF
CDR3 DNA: TGTGCCAGCCTCCCCGTGGGGACTAACTATGGCTACACCTTC

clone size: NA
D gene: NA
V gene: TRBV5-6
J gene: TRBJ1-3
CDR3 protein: CASSHNGGRGNTIYF
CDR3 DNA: TGTGCCAGCAGCCACAATGGGGGACGAGGAAACACCATATATTTT

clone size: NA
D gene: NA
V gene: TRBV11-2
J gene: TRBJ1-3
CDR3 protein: CASSSGNTIYF
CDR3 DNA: TGTGCCAGTAGCTCTGGAAACACCATATATTTT

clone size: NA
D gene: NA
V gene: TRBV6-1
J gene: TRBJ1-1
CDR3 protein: CASSEDRSTEAFF
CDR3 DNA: TGTGCCAGCAGTGAAGATCGAAGCACTGAAGCTTTCTTT

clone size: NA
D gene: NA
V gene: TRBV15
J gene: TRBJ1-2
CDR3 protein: CATSREGAQSGYGYTF
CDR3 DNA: TGTGCCACCAGCAGAGAAGGGGCGCAGTCGGGCTATGGCTACACCTTC

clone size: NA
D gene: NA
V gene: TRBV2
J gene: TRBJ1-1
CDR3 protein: CASRTGQNTEAFF
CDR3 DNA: TGTGCCAGCAGGACAGGACAGAACACTGAAGCTTTCTTT

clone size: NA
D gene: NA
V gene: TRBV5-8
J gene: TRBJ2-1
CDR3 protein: CASFDKGGLNEQFF
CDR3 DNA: TGTGCCAGTTTCGACAAAGGGGGGTTGAATGAGCAGTTCTTC

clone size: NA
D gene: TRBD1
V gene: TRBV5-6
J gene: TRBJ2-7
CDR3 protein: CASSFRGQGGSYEQYF
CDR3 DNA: TGTGCCAGCAGCTTCCGGGGACAGGGAGGATCCTACGAGCAGTACTTC

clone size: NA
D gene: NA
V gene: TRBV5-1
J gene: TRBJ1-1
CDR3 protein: CASSLATDSLNTEAFF
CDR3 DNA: TGCGCCAGCAGCTTGGCGACCGACAGCCTGAACACTGAAGCTTTCTTT